One TCR beta chain is described in this entry. V was cut by 8 bases and J by 3 bases, with 12 bases left in between. The CDR3 contains 13 residues. No treatment had been given to any patient before thyroid surgery. This sample was included in a study of metastatic and nonmetastatic thyroid tumors. Study overall: Repertoire comparisons spanned blood and tumor or nodule tissue from malignant and benign thyroid patients.

Using MiXCR, TCRdb reanalyzed the PCR reads. The sample holds approximately 12,000 clones, about 25% seen once. The TCR sequence derives from a female donor with papillary thyroid cancer or a benign thyroid nodule (not recorded which). Some clones in this sample may be carry-over from other donors' samples. The material sequenced was blood. The rearrangement uses TRBV12-3 or TRBV12-4 and TRBJ2-3, with D hard to call. The DNA for the CDR3 is TGTGCCAGCCAGTACCATGGTACAGATACGCAGTATTTT. This gives the protein CASQYHGTDTQYF.